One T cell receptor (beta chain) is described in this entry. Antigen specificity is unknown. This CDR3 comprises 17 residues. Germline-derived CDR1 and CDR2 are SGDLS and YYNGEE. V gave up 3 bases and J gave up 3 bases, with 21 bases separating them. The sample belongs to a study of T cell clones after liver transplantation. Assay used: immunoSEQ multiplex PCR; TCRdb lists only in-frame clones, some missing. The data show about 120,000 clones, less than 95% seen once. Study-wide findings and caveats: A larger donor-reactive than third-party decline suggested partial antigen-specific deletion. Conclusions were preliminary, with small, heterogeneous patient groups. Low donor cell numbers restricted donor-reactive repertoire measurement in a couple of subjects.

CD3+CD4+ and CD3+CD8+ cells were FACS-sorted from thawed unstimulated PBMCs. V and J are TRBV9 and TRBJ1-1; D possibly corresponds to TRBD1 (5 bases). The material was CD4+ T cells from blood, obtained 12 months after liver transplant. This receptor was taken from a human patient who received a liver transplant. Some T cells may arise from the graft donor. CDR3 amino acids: CASSETLRVGADTEAFF. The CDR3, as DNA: TGTGCCAGCAGCGAGACTTTAAGGGTAGGGGCGGACACTGAAGCTTTCTTT.